Shown below are 6 T cell receptor beta chains from a single sample sequenced in a study of blood T cell repertoires in COVID-19. Profiled with immunoSEQ multiplex PCR; TCRdb holds only in-frame clones, not every one. The data contain about 360,000 clones, 80% to 90% of them singletons. Specimen: peripheral blood. These receptor sequences come from a woman aged 60-75 years with COVID-19, enrolled during active disease.

The CDR3: CASSLEGPSGYLNIQYF. CDR3 DNA: TGTGCCAGCAGCTTAGAGGGGCCTAGCGGATATCTAAACATTCAGTACTTC. This chain links TRBV7-8 with TRBJ2-4; 7 bases are shared with TRBD2. The CDR3 runs to 17 residues. CDR1 is SGHVS, CDR2 FQNEAQ, per germline. The ends lost 1 base at V and 6 bases at J; junction bases unmatched: 12.

This clone was seen more than once but under ten times. J is TRBJ1-5 and V is TRBV27, with 9 bases lining up with TRBD1. Germline trimming cut 1 base from V and 11 bases from J; bases unmatched to any gene: 12. Germline V CDR1 and CDR2: MNHEY, SMNVEV (reference sequence). The CDR3 spans 16 residues. DNA of the CDR3: TGTGCCAGCAGTTTATGGGGGGGACAGGGTAGTCCGGCCCAGCATTTT. Translating it yields CASSLWGGQGSPAQHF.

In this sample, this clone turned up once. This chain joins TRBV30 and TRBJ2-1, with a tentative D call TRBD1 (5 bases). CDR1 is GTSNPN and CDR2 is SVGIG in the germline V gene (reference sequence). This CDR3 region has 14 residues. The ends were cut back, 4 bases at V and 2 bases at J, with 12 bases in the middle. The CDR3 region is CAWTPKTAYNEQFF. The DNA of the CDR3 is TGTGCCTGGACCCCGAAGACAGCCTACAATGAGCAGTTCTTC.

The chain has TRBV6-6 and TRBJ1-4; D gene ambiguous. The ends were cut back, 10 bases at V and 7 bases at J, with 19 bases in the middle. CDR1 and CDR2 from the germline V gene are MNHNY and SVGAGI (reference sequence). CDR3 length: 14 residues. In nucleotides, the CDR3 is TGTGCCACACTCGACGGAGGGCCTAGTGAAAAACTGTTTTTT. It specifies CATLDGGPSEKLFF.

The genes are TRBV7-9 and TRBJ1-3, with 8 bases fitting TRBD1. V shed 5 bases and J 2 bases; nucleotides not matched to a gene: 2. The CDR3 is made up of 14 amino acids. The germline gives CDR1 SEHNR, CDR2 FQNEAQ (reference sequence). As DNA, the CDR3 is TGTGCCAGCAGCCCGGGACAGGCTGGAAACACCATATATTTT. Residues: CASSPGQAGNTIYF.

The chain employs TRBV4-2 and TRBJ1-6; no definite D call. The CDR3 runs to 16 residues. V shed 0 bases and J shed 0 bases, with 6 bases lying between them. Germline loops: CDR1 LGHNA, CDR2 YNFKEQ. This chain's CDR3 is CASSQEQSSYNSPLHF. DNA for the CDR3: TGTGCCAGCAGCCAAGAACAGAGCTCCTATAATTCACCCCTCCACTTT.